Sequencing of this T cell receptor beta chain was carried out in a study of cytomegalovirus exposure and HLA in healthy donors. Donors consisted of healthy bone marrow donors. The study ran its PCR with 60 Vbeta and 13 Jbeta primers. The data were produced by immunoSEQ multiplex PCR, yet TCRdb's version contains in-frame clones alone and is incomplete. Its table records 53,000 or so clones. Concerning this clone itself: Antigen specificity is unknown.

After removal of 5 bases from V and 5 bases from J, the junction contained 18 bases not matched to a gene. The germline V gene has CDR1 SGHNT and CDR2 YENEEA. The CDR3 spans 19 residues. Study-level findings and limits: Reported performance of the classifier showed diagnosis of cytomegalovirus status with high specificity and sensitivity. Later work found most CMV-associated TCR beta chains apparently HLA-restricted. In a later analysis, productive TCRs from donors in an Asian-associated ancestry cluster reportedly carried fewer N-insertions than the cohort mean.

Specimen: PBMCs. The gene calls are TRBV11-3 and TRBJ2-5; 12 bases align to TRBD2. The clonotype originates from a man younger than 35 in good health and CMV-seropositive. The CDR3 here is CASSDPRASGRDVGETQYF. DNA for the CDR3: TGTGCCAGCAGCGACCCCCGGGCTAGCGGGAGGGATGTCGGGGAGACCCAGTACTTC.